These 7 T cell receptor beta chains originate from one sample sequenced in a study of metastatic and nonmetastatic thyroid tumors. Treatment of any kind had been given to no patient before thyroid surgery. Using MiXCR, TCRdb re-called clones from the PCR reads. The sample carries about 39,000 clones, 16% recorded once. Specimen: blood. The source is a female donor with papillary thyroid cancer or a benign thyroid nodule (not recorded which). Some clones in this sample may be carry-over from other donors' samples.

V gene TRBV5-1 combines with J gene TRBJ1-2, with no clear D. Germline V gene sequence: CDR1 SGHRS, CDR2 YFSETQ. Trimming took 3 bases from V and 3 from J, leaving 9 bases between them. The CDR3 is 13 amino acids. The CDR3 sequence: CASSSQDYYGYTF. CDR3 DNA: TGCGCCAGCAGCTCCCAGGATTACTATGGCTACACCTTC.

This clone occurred many times. An end of the junction does not agree with germline; a read error may underlie this. This chain connects TRBV15 to TRBJ1-1; 7 bases are a match to TRBD1. The CDR3 has 13 residues. Germline CDR1 reads LNHNV; CDR2 reads YYDKDF (reference sequence). CDR3 in amino acids: CATGLRQGTEASF. DNA of the CDR3: TGTGCCACCGGATTAAGACAGGGCACTGAAGCTTCCTTT.

Many counts were recorded for this clone. This chain uses TRBV20-1 with TRBJ2-2, with 10 bases identical to TRBD2. The CDR3 is 15 residues long. With V trimmed by 5 bases and J by 5 bases, 8 bases remained unmatched. The germline gives CDR1 DFQATT, CDR2 SNEGSKA (reference sequence). The CDR3 nucleotides are TGCAGTGCTTTTCTAGCGGGAGTTTCTACCGGGGAGCTGTTTTTT. The encoded protein is CSAFLAGVSTGELFF.

Ten or more counts support this clone. The rearrangement links TRBV25-1 to TRBJ1-6; 8 nucleotides align to TRBD1. The J segment lost 8 bases and the V segment lost 1 base, leaving 4 bases of the junction unmatched. The CDR3 runs 15 residues. Germline lookup yields CDR1 MGHDK and CDR2 SYGVNS. CDR3 nucleotides: TGTGCCAGCAGTGAATCAACAGGGGGATATTCACCCCTCCACTTT. Translation gives CASSESTGGYSPLHF.

This clone was observed many times. The chain links TRBV19 to TRBJ2-5; TRBD2 matches at 13 bases. With 3 bases clipped from V and 5 bases from J, the junction kept 6 bases outside the gene matches. CDR1 and CDR2 (germline): LNHDA, SQIVND (reference sequence). The CDR3 spans 16 residues. The CDR3 bases are TGTGCCAGTAGTATCACTAGCGGGGGGGTCGGGGAGACCCAGTACTTC. It yields the protein CASSITSGGVGETQYF.

This clone was observed at least ten times. This chain uses TRBV6-5 with TRBJ1-5; D remains unclear. CDR1 MNHEY and CDR2 SVGAGI come from the germline V gene. This CDR3 is 15 amino acids long. V was clipped by 0 bases and J by 0 bases, with 6 bases between them. The CDR3 nucleotides are TGTGCCAGCAGTTACTCTAGATATAGCAATCAGCCCCAGCATTTT. This codes for CASSYSRYSNQPQHF.

This chain links TRBV18 with TRBJ2-7, with TRBD2 identical over 13 bases. The CDR3 consists of 20 residues. The germline V gene has CDR1 KGHSH and CDR2 LQKENI. V lost 4 bases to trimming and J lost 2 bases; unmatched junction nucleotides: 17. CDR3 bases: TGTGCCAGCTCACTCAAAGGGGGGTCGGGACTAGCGGGACCTACCTACGAGCAGTACTTC. Translation: CASSLKGGSGLAGPTYEQYF. The full variable domain, with the rest looked up from reference TRBV18 and TRBJ2-7, is NAGVMQNPRHLVRRRGQEARLRCSPMKGHSHVYWYRQLPEEGLKFMVYLQKENIIDESGMPKERFSAEFPKEGPSILRIQQVVRGDSAAYFCASSLKGGSGLAGPTYEQYFGPGTRLTVT.